This T cell receptor beta chain was identified during a study of blood T cell repertoires in COVID-19 (dated by TCRdb to the early 2020s). Notes on the research overall: The collaborator samples originated in the United States, Italy and Spain and spanned the acute and convalescent phases of COVID-19. The material from the prospective study consisted of cDNA or gDNA derived from T cells, B-cell-depleted T cells, or PBMCs. Deeply sampled blood TCRbeta repertoires from subjects exposed to, actively infected with, or recovered from COVID-19 were included in the dataset. The repertoires were released in a freely available public database intended as a resource for research on the immune response to SARS-CoV-2. The samples were drawn from two sources: the first 160 participants of the ongoing ImmuneRACE study, and some 1,300 subjects contributed by 6 global collaborators. Sample metadata almost always included a de-identified subject ID, COVID-19 status, age in years and sex. Where available, HLA class I and class II types were taken from metadata supplied by the sample provider and were not determined by assay-based typing. Study-wide findings and limitations: The quantity of clinical and demographic metadata differed by source and by participant and was supplied without curation.

With respect to this clone: The antigen it recognizes is unknown. Qualities for individual bases were not recorded, and no much larger clone is one base off.

Whole blood was collected in K2EDTA tubes by collaborating institutions according to the institutions' own protocols. For TCRbeta analysis, collaborator samples were shipped as frozen whole blood, as isolated PBMCs, or as DNA extracted from either sample type. TCRbeta CDR3 regions were amplified from genomic DNA using the immunoSEQ Assay, a bias-controlled multiplex PCR. As for the authors' bioinformatics: Within the assay, amplification of reference gene primers was used to estimate how many nucleated cells each sample contained. To quantify the absolute abundance of each unique TCRbeta CDR3 rearrangement, sequence reads were collapsed and filtered. For each sample, productive Simpson clonality was calculated by taking the square root of Simpson's diversity index across productive rearrangements. This is the immuneACCESS table as TCRdb keeps it, with only in-frame sequences that have V and J called. A part of the clones is gone; compared with another copy, unresolved V genes explain less than half, and the rest is unexplained. The DNA gave D and trimming, while V, J and clone size come from that table. This sample holds fewer than 150,000 clones; 70% to 80% were observed only once. Roughly 10% of the sample is taken by the ten largest.

Its CDR3 holds 14 amino acids, cysteine through phenylalanine. Only the CDR3 part of the read is kept: 42 bases, read in frame from the first base. Here V drops 3 bases and J drops 5 bases, and the junction holds 5 bases not matched to any gene. CDR1 and CDR2, per the germline V gene (reference sequence), are SGHKS and YYEKEE. The sample was peripheral blood. The source of this sequence is a human donor in a cohort sampled during active COVID-19. The chain is encoded by TRBV5-5 joined to TRBJ1-2; TRBD1 lines up with 9 middle nucleotides. The DNA sequence is TGTGCCAGCAGCTCCGGACAGGGGCGGTATGGCTACACCTTC. Its protein is CASSSGQGRYGYTF. Here the CDR3 is joined to the reference TRBV5-5 and TRBJ1-2 genes, and the full variable domain is: DAGVTQSPTHLIKTRGQQVTLRCSPISGHKSVSWYQQVLGQGPQFIFQYYEKEERGRGNFPDRFSARQFPNYSSELNVNALLLGDSALYLCASSSGQGRYGYTFGSGTRLTVV.